These 9 T cell receptor beta chains originate from one sample sequenced in a study of blood T cell repertoires in COVID-19. The method was immunoSEQ multiplex PCR; TCRdb's version includes in-frame clones alone and lacks a portion of them. The data hold approximately 150,000 clones, with around 84% observed a single time. The sample was peripheral blood. The receptors derive from a human donor in a cohort sampled during active COVID-19.

The CDR3 region has the DNA TGTGCCAGCAGTGAATTGTACGGGACAGCTAACTATGGCTACACCTTC. Its protein product is CASSELYGTANYGYTF. The J gene is TRBJ1-2, the V gene TRBV6-1; 7 nucleotides match TRBD1. Per the germline V gene, CDR1 is MNHNS and CDR2 is SASEGT. This CDR3 region has 16 residues. The V segment lost 2 bases and the J segment 0 bases; nucleotides outside the gene matches: 6.

V is TRBV28 and J is TRBJ2-7; 12 bases are shared with TRBD2. V dropped 5 bases and J dropped 4; count of bases not matched to a gene: 6. The CDR3 loop spans 15 amino acids. Germline V gene lookup returns CDR1 MDHEN and CDR2 SYDVKM. The DNA of the CDR3 is TGTGCCAGCAGTCCGAACGGACTAGCGGGGTACGAGCAGTACGTC. Protein product: CASSPNGLAGYEQYV.

The J gene is TRBJ1-4, the V gene TRBV29-1, with a possible D match to TRBD1 (6 bases). CDR1 and CDR2 (germline): SQVTM, ANQGSEA. Between the trimmed V and J ends, which lost 4 bases and 8 bases, there was a span of 14 bases. This CDR3 is 13 amino acids long. The CDR3 DNA is TGCAGCGTTGCATCCAGGGGCGGAGAAAAACTGTTTTTT. It specifies CSVASRGGEKLFF. The full variable domain, rest sourced from reference TRBV29-1 and TRBJ1-4, is SAVISQKPSRDICQRGTSLTIQCQVDSQVTMMFWYRQQPGQSLTLIATANQGSEATYESGFVIDKFPISRPNLTFSTLTVSNMSPEDSSIYLCSVASRGGEKLFFGSGTQLSVL.

The V call is TRBV27, the J call TRBJ1-5; a possible D gene is TRBD1 (5 bases). Looked up from germline, CDR1 is MNHEY and CDR2 is SMNVEV (reference sequence). The CDR3 spans 14 residues. V dropped 2 bases and J dropped 7 bases, with 12 bases sitting between them. The CDR3 spells CASSLARAAQPQHF. The CDR3 nucleotides are TGTGCCAGCAGTTTAGCCAGGGCGGCCCAGCCCCAGCATTTT.

This chain connects TRBV7-8 to TRBJ2-7; 7 bases match TRBD1. The length of the CDR3 is 14 residues. The V gene's germline CDR1 is SGHVS and CDR2 FQNEAQ. J was trimmed by 7 bases and V by 5 bases; bases with no gene match: 11. This CDR3 reads CASSPLQGLGEQYF. CDR3 nucleotide sequence: TGTGCCAGCAGCCCTCTACAGGGGTTGGGGGAGCAGTACTTC. The whole variable domain, remainder taken from reference TRBV7-8 and TRBJ2-7, is GAGVSQSPRYKVAKRGQDVALRCDPISGHVSLFWYQQALGQGPEFLTYFQNEAQLDKSGLPSDRFFAERPEGSVSTLKIQRTQQEDSAVYLCASSPLQGLGEQYFGPGTRLTVT.

This clone was observed once. The chain has TRBV6-5 and TRBJ2-7, with D unresolved. The length of the CDR3 is 11 residues. The V gene's germline CDR1 is MNHEY and CDR2 SVGAGI. V gave up 8 bases and J gave up 5 bases, with 10 bases separating them. The CDR3 DNA reads TGTGCCAGCCAATGTCCAAACGAGCAGTACGTC. The encoded protein is CASQCPNEQYV.

The rearrangement joins TRBV5-1 to TRBJ1-1; tentative D call: TRBD1 (6 bases). V was pared by 1 base and J by 1 base, with 14 bases between. CDR1 is SGHRS, CDR2 YFSETQ, per germline. CDR3 length: 16 residues. CDR3 in DNA: TGCGCCAGCAGCTTGTCGGGGGGCTCGGGGAACACTGAAGCTTTCTTT. Residues: CASSLSGGSGNTEAFF.

This clone showed up just once. CDR3 bases: TGTGCCAGCAGCTTGGGACCGAGGCAAGAGACCCAGTACTTC. Protein sequence: CASSLGPRQETQYF. The rearrangement uses TRBV5-6 and TRBJ2-5; D is ambiguous. CDR1 and CDR2 (germline): SGHDT, YYEEEE. Trimming removed 0 bases from V and 2 bases from J, with 8 bases in between. The CDR3 length is 14 residues.

The CDR3 protein is CASSWDSWNTGELFF. CDR3 sequence (DNA): TGTGCCAGCAGTTGGGACAGCTGGAACACCGGGGAGCTGTTTTTT. This chain joins TRBV27 and TRBJ2-2; 7 bases are a match to TRBD1. The V and J ends lost 4 bases and 1 base, in that order; junction bases with no gene match: 3. Germline V CDR1 and CDR2: MNHEY, SMNVEV (reference sequence). This CDR3 is 15 amino acids long.